What follows are 26 T cell receptor beta chains derived from one specimen sequenced in a study of T cell repertoires in cytomegalovirus infection. TCRdb independently ran MiXCR on the reads; one entry per CDR3 protein. The table has around 540,000 distinct CDR3 sequences, around 30% seen once. Their cognate antigens are unknown. Sample: cultured PBMCs, taken from culture after CMV antigen stimulation. These TCRs come from a human donor in good health (CMV status not recorded). Some clones in this sample may be carry-over from other donors' samples.

This chain connects TRBV28 to TRBJ2-3; TRBD1 is a possible D gene (5 bases). V was shortened by 4 bases and J by 6 bases, with 20 bases between the two germline ends. CDR1 MDHEN and CDR2 SYDVKM come from the germline V gene. CDR3 length equals 16 residues. CDR3 nucleotides: TGTGCCAGCAGTTCCCCCCGACAGCCTTTCCTTGATACGCAGTATTTT. Its protein product is CASSSPRQPFLDTQYF. Complete variable domain (other parts from reference TRBV28 and TRBJ2-3): DVKVTQSSRYLVKRTGEKVFLECVQDMDHENMFWYRQDPGLGLRLIYFSYDVKMKEKGDIPEGYSVSREKKERFSLILESASTNQTSMYLCASSSPRQPFLDTQYFGPGTRLTVL.

V and J are TRBV27 and TRBJ2-6; possible D gene TRBD2, 6 bases. V was trimmed by 7 bases and J by 0 bases, leaving 7 bases between them. The CDR3 loop spans 14 amino acids. CDR1 is MNHEY, CDR2 SMNVEV, per germline (reference sequence). DNA of the CDR3: TGTGCCAGCAAGGGAGGCTCTGGGGCCAACGTCCTGACTTTC. Protein sequence: CASKGGSGANVLTF. The full variable domain, its missing parts supplied by reference TRBV27 and TRBJ2-6, is EAQVTQNPRYLITVTGKKLTVTCSQNMNHEYMSWYRQDPGLGLRQIYYSMNVEVTDKGDVPEGYKVSRKEKRNFPLILESPSPNQTSLYFCASKGGSGANVLTFGAGSRLTVL.

This clonotype was seen a handful of times. The chain is built from TRBV7-9 and TRBJ2-2; 15 nucleotides agree with TRBD2. The V gene's germline CDR1 is SEHNR and CDR2 FQNEAQ (reference sequence). V lost 8 bases to trimming and J lost 3 bases; unmatched junction nucleotides: 10. This CDR3 comprises 18 residues. The CDR3 nucleotides are TGTGCCAGCGGAGGGACTAGCGGGAGGACCAGAGACACCGGGGAGCTGTTTTTT. It is translated as CASGGTSGRTRDTGELFF.

This chain connects TRBV7-8 to TRBJ2-1; 13 nucleotides agree with TRBD2. The ends lost 1 base at V and 5 bases at J; junction bases unmatched: 11. Germline CDR1 SGHVS, CDR2 FQNEAQ. This CDR3 has 19 residues. The CDR3, as DNA: TGTGCCAGCAGCTTAGGCCCTACTTGGACTAGCGGGAGCCACAATGAGCAGTTCTTC. It codes for CASSLGPTWTSGSHNEQFF.

At least ten counts were recorded for this clonotype. The rearrangement uses TRBV7-8 and TRBJ1-1; D is unresolved. V was pared by 1 base and J by 7 bases, with 7 bases between. The CDR3 sequence is 12 residues long. From germline, CDR1 is SGHVS and CDR2 FQNEAQ. The CDR3 nucleotides read TGTGCCAGCAGCTTAGTTGGGCTTGAAGCTTTCTTT. This encodes CASSLVGLEAFF.

This clonotype came up many times. This chain links TRBV7-2 with TRBJ1-2; D is undetermined. The germline V gene encodes CDR1 SGHTA and CDR2 FQGNSA. V shed 4 bases and J shed 5 bases, with 14 bases lying between them. The length of the CDR3 is 14 residues. The CDR3 DNA is TGTGCCAGCAGCTACAGCAAAACGGATTATGGCTACACCTTC. Translation: CASSYSKTDYGYTF.

This clonotype came up a few times. The chain is built from TRBV7-2 and TRBJ1-5, with D possibly being TRBD1 (6 bases). The germline V and J ends were trimmed by 8 bases and 5 bases, with 16 bases remaining between them. CDR1 is SGHTA and CDR2 is FQGNSA in the germline V gene. The CDR3 loop spans 14 amino acids. DNA of the CDR3: TGTGCCAGCGGCGAGAACAGGGCGGATCAGCCCCAGCATTTT. Encoded protein: CASGENRADQPQHF.

The J gene is TRBJ1-3, the V gene TRBV15; TRBD1 agrees at 8 bases. The CDR3 totals 16 residues. Per the germline V gene, CDR1 is LNHNV and CDR2 is YYDKDF (reference sequence). With V trimmed by 0 bases and J by 4 bases, 5 bases remained unmatched. This chain's CDR3 is CATSRDPTGAGNTIYF. The CDR3 nucleotides read TGTGCCACCAGCAGAGATCCGACAGGGGCGGGAAACACCATATATTTT.

CDR3: CASSQPVLLAGSPYEQYF. As DNA, the CDR3 is TGCGCCAGCAGCCAACCGGTGCTACTAGCGGGATCACCGTACGAGCAGTACTTC. The chain links TRBV4-1 to TRBJ2-7; 10 bases map to TRBD2. The CDR3 length is 18 residues. J gave up 4 bases and V 2 bases, and 14 bases lay outside the gene matches. Germline CDR1 and CDR2: MGHRA and YSYEKL.

The V gene is TRBV4-3, the J gene TRBJ2-2, with D uncertain. Germline values: CDR1 LGHNA, CDR2 YSLEER. Trimming cost V 0 bases and J 1 base, with 6 bases left between them. CDR3 length: 15 residues. CDR3 amino acids: CASSQDLRNTGELFF. In DNA form, the CDR3 reads TGCGCCAGCAGCCAAGATCTTCGGAACACCGGGGAGCTGTTTTTT.

V is TRBV7-2 and J is TRBJ2-7; D unclear. The CDR3 length is 14 residues. Trimming stripped 4 bases from V and 3 bases from J, with 13 bases between. CDR1 and CDR2 (germline): SGHTA, FQGNSA. The CDR3 spells CASSSRVGIYEQYF. DNA of the CDR3: TGTGCCAGCAGCTCACGGGTCGGTATCTACGAGCAGTACTTC.

This chain links TRBV4-1 with TRBJ1-6; D is perhaps TRBD1 (5 bases). The CDR3 is 12 amino acids. Trimming removed 2 bases from V and 15 bases from J, with 11 bases in between. Germline V gene data show CDR1 as MGHRA and CDR2 as YSYEKL. The CDR3 loop reads CASSQPGWILHF. CDR3 nucleotides: TGCGCCAGCAGCCAACCAGGGTGGATCCTCCACTTT.

The chain links TRBV7-8 to TRBJ2-1, with a possible D match to TRBD2 (6 bases). Germline V gene sequence: CDR1 SGHVS, CDR2 FQNEAQ. Trimming left V 5 bases short and J 2 bases short, with 13 bases between. CDR3 length: 15 residues. The CDR3 DNA reads as TGTGCCAGCAGCCAAAGCGGGCCCGCCTACAATGAGCAGTTCTTC. Protein sequence: CASSQSGPAYNEQFF.

This clonotype was observed a few times. The chain links TRBV7-2 to TRBJ1-6; weak D call: TRBD1 (6 bases). V shed 4 bases and J shed 11 bases, with 15 bases lying between them. CDR1 is SGHTA, CDR2 FQGNSA, per germline. The CDR3 is made up of 14 amino acids. CDR3 region: CASSSRDIFTPLHF. DNA of the CDR3: TGTGCCAGCAGCTCCCGGGACATTTTTACACCCCTCCACTTT.

The rearrangement joins TRBV6-5 to TRBJ1-1; D call uncertain. Germline V gene data show CDR1 as MNHEY and CDR2 as SVGAGI. The CDR3 has 15 amino acids. V was trimmed by 0 bases and J by 4 bases, leaving 12 bases between them. The CDR3 loop is CASSYSIMRSTEAFF. CDR3 sequence (DNA): TGTGCCAGCAGTTACTCCATTATGAGGAGCACTGAAGCTTTCTTT.

There are a few counts of this clonotype. The chain recombines TRBV27 with TRBJ2-7; D ambiguous. This CDR3 has 16 amino acids. V lost 3 bases and J lost 6, with 21 bases in between. The germline V gene encodes CDR1 MNHEY and CDR2 SMNVEV (reference sequence). The CDR3 loop is CASSFHLTANPSEQYF. The CDR3 DNA reads as TGTGCCAGCAGTTTTCATCTGACGGCAAACCCCTCCGAGCAGTACTTC.

V gene TRBV29-1 combines with J gene TRBJ2-5, with D tentatively TRBD1 (5 bases). Trimming took off 2 bases at V and 1 base at J, with 8 bases between the two ends. The CDR3 is made up of 13 amino acids. Germline CDR1 and CDR2: SQVTM and ANQGSEA. The CDR3 sequence: CSVERQTQETQYF. Written as DNA, the CDR3 is TGCAGCGTTGAAAGACAGACCCAAGAGACCCAGTACTTC. Looking up the rest from reference TRBV29-1 and TRBJ2-5 gives the full variable domain: SAVISQKPSRDICQRGTSLTIQCQVDSQVTMMFWYRQQPGQSLTLIATANQGSEATYESGFVIDKFPISRPNLTFSTLTVSNMSPEDSSIYLCSVERQTQETQYFGPGTRLLVL.

V usage is TRBV11-2 and J usage is TRBJ1-1; TRBD1 might be the D (5 bases). CDR3 length: 15 amino acids. CDR1 is SGHAT, CDR2 FQNNGV, per germline. Trimming stripped 5 bases from V and 2 bases from J, with 15 bases between. The CDR3 coding sequence is TGTGCCAGCAGCGGCGTAGTGGGGGGAAACACTGAAGCTTTCTTT. Its protein product is CASSGVVGGNTEAFF. The full variable domain, completed using reference TRBV11-2 and TRBJ1-1, is EAGVAQSPRYKIIEKRQSVAFWCNPISGHATLYWYQQILGQGPKLLIQFQNNGVVDDSQLPKDRFSAERLKGVDSTLKIQPAKLEDSAVYLCASSGVVGGNTEAFFGQGTRLTVV.

The chain couples TRBV11-2 to TRBJ2-3; possible D gene TRBD2, 6 bases. From germline, CDR1 is SGHAT and CDR2 FQNNGV. The CDR3 is 16 residues long. Trimming took 1 base from V and 3 from J, leaving 14 bases between them. CDR3 region: CASSLGVGGGTDTQYF. The DNA for the CDR3 is TGTGCCAGCAGCTTAGGAGTGGGAGGAGGTACAGATACGCAGTATTTT.

This rearrangement joins TRBV2 to TRBJ2-2; D is possibly TRBD1 (5 bases). Trimming removed 4 bases from V and 4 bases from J, with 13 bases in between. Germline V gives CDR1 SNHLY, CDR2 FYNNEI. The CDR3 has 15 amino acids. CDR3 residues: CASSGNRHLTGELFF. The CDR3 nucleotides are TGTGCCAGCAGTGGGAACAGGCATCTCACCGGGGAGCTGTTTTTT. Full variable domain (remainder filled in from reference TRBV2 and TRBJ2-2): EPEVTQTPSHQVTQMGQEVILRCVPISNHLYFYWYRQILGQKVEFLVSFYNNEISEKSEIFDDQFSVERPDGSNFTLKIRSTKLEDSAMYFCASSGNRHLTGELFFGEGSRLTVL.

This chain connects TRBV6-1 to TRBJ2-5; D is uncertain. The CDR3 contains 12 residues. From germline, CDR1 is MNHNS and CDR2 SASEGT. V lost 4 bases, J lost 7 bases, and 10 bases lay in between. The DNA for the CDR3 is TGTGCCAGCAGTGCGACCATCGGGACCCAGTACTTC. Protein: CASSATIGTQYF.

This clonotype has just one count. J is TRBJ1-6 and V is TRBV9, with 9 positions matching TRBD1. V lost 5 bases to trimming and J lost 7 bases; unmatched junction nucleotides: 10. The CDR3 extends over 16 amino acids. Germline V gives CDR1 SGDLS, CDR2 YYNGEE. CDR3 loop: CASSGRTGTGNSPLHF. In nucleotides, the CDR3 is TGTGCCAGCAGTGGGAGGACCGGGACAGGGAATTCACCCCTCCACTTT.

CDR3 region: CSATADGASFQETQYF. The CDR3 DNA is TGCAGTGCCACCGCAGACGGGGCGTCATTCCAAGAGACCCAGTACTTC. The V and J genes are TRBV20-1 and TRBJ2-5; D could derive from TRBD1 or TRBD2 (5 bases each). This CDR3 contains 16 residues. Looked up from germline, CDR1 is DFQATT and CDR2 is SNEGSKA (reference sequence). V was cut by 6 bases and J by 1 base, with 21 bases left in between.

This clonotype was detected many times. This chain links TRBV7-2 with TRBJ2-1, with TRBD1 matching 9 bases. The V segment lost 8 bases and the J segment 6 bases; nucleotides outside the gene matches: 8. There are 14 residues in the CDR3. Germline V gene data show CDR1 as SGHTA and CDR2 as FQGNSA. The chain's CDR3 is CASLRQGGPNEQFF. CDR3 bases: TGTGCCAGCCTAAGACAGGGGGGGCCCAATGAGCAGTTCTTC.

The chain is built from TRBV11-2 and TRBJ2-2; D is unresolved. The length of the CDR3 is 19 residues. The V and J ends lost 5 bases and 1 base respectively, with 23 bases between them. Germline-derived CDR1 and CDR2 are SGHAT and FQNNGV. This chain's CDR3 is CASSPIPLQSGLNTGELFF. DNA for the CDR3: TGTGCCAGCAGCCCCATTCCCCTCCAGTCGGGTCTGAACACCGGGGAGCTGTTTTTT.

This clonotype has only a few counts. The rearrangement links TRBV30 to TRBJ2-7; TRBD1 is a possible D gene (5 bases). Deletions cut 2 bases from V and 3 bases from J, with 17 bases between. The CDR3 length is 15 residues. Germline V lookup: CDR1 GTSNPN, CDR2 SVGIG (reference sequence). The CDR3, as DNA: TGTGCCTGGAGTCCAGTGGGGCCCACCCGCTACGAGCAGTACTTC. Amino acid sequence: CAWSPVGPTRYEQYF.